This TCR beta chain appears in the sequencing data of a study of T cell responses to AZD1222 COVID-19 vaccine. Study background: Second-dose groups at about 4 or about 12 weeks were pooled.

Regarding the study as a whole: Researchers report vaccine-associated CD4 TCRs spanning spike, with dominance at 160-218 and 743-854. Donor demographics were predominantly white British with a female majority; clonal diversity may be underestimated. Baseline serology detected seropositivity in only a handful of AZD1222 recipients.

Profiling relied on immunoSEQ multiplex PCR, and the TCRdb table lists in-frame clones only, not all of them. The data contain approximately 82,000 clones, 90% of them singletons. On this clone: Its antigen is unknown.

The CDR3 sequence is 14 residues long. With 2 bases removed from V and 3 bases from J, the gap between germline ends came to 7 bases. Germline V gene sequence: CDR1 SGHTA, CDR2 FQGNSA. The receptor's source is an adult in good health. The V gene is TRBV7-2, the J gene TRBJ1-4; D uncertain. The input for sequencing was peripheral blood, taken on day 0 of AZD1222 vaccination. CDR3 sequence: CASSLQTPNEKLFF. CDR3 DNA sequence: TGTGCCAGCAGCTTACAGACCCCTAATGAAAAACTGTTTTTT.